This is a list of T cell receptor beta chains from one sample in a study of shared clonotypes between healthy human individuals. Some clones are missing from TCRdb's copy, which holds only in-frame ones; the method was immunoSEQ multiplex PCR. Of just over 2,000,000 clones listed, approximately 94% were seen once; the top ten hold roughly 1.1%. Sequenced sample: naive CD8+ T cells sorted from blood. The receptors originated from a man between 18 and 35 years old in good health. Both conserved end residues are part of each CDR3. D genes are given only for firm matches. Some rows have no size entry. The others give once, few or many, or a class for an expanded clone.

D gene	V gene	clone size	J gene	CDR3 DNA	CDR3 protein
-	TRBV12-1	-	TRBJ2-7	TGTGCCAGCAGCTTTGTTCACGGACAGGCCAATGGGGAGCAGTACTTC	CASSFVHGQANGEQYF
TRBD2	TRBV7-9	-	TRBJ2-5	TGTGCCAGCAGCCCGCCGACTAGCGGGATCAGAGAGACCCAGTACTTC	CASSPPTSGIRETQYF
TRBD2	TRBV7-8	-	TRBJ2-3	TGTGCCAGCAGCTCTGGACTAGCGGGAGTTGGAGATACGCAGTATTTT	CASSSGLAGVGDTQYF
TRBD1	TRBV13	once	TRBJ2-4	TGTGCCAGCAGCTTTGGCGCGACAGGGAACGCCAAAAACATTCAGTACTTC	CASSFGATGNAKNIQYF
-	TRBV9	-	TRBJ2-1	TGTGCCAGCAGCGTATCGGGGAACAATGAGCAGTTCTTC	CASSVSGNNEQFF
-	TRBV21-1	once	TRBJ1-2	TGTGCCAGCAGCAAATACTACGGGGGCTACACCTTC	CASSKYYGGYTF
TRBD1	TRBV6-5	-	TRBJ2-7	TGTGCCAGCAGTCTCAGGGGGCCCTACGAGCAGTACTTC	CASSLRGPYEQYF
TRBD2	TRBV27	-	TRBJ2-1	TGTGCCAGCAGTTTGGGGACTAGCGTCGAGCAGTTCTTC	CASSLGTSVEQFF
-	TRBV2	-	TRBJ2-3	TGTGCCAGCATTTCCGACAGAGGTAATGGAGATACGCAGTATTTT	CASISDRGNGDTQYF
-	TRBV5-4	-	TRBJ2-7	TGTGCCAGCAGCTTTTTTGCAGCTGGATCCTACGAGCAGTACTTC	CASSFFAAGSYEQYF
-	TRBV28	-	TRBJ1-6	TGTGCCAGCAGTTTTCTTTCGGGTTCACCCCTCCACTTT	CASSFLSGSPLHF
TRBD1	TRBV4-1	-	TRBJ1-2	TGCGCCAGCAGCCAAGAACCCTCAGGGGGGGACTATGGCTACACCTTC	CASSQEPSGGDYGYTF
-	TRBV27	-	TRBJ1-3	TGTGCCAGCAGTGAAACGACTGGAAACACCATATATTTT	CASSETTGNTIYF
-	TRBV9	few	TRBJ1-5	TGTGCCAGCAGCGTCGGGGGGGGAACAAAGCCCCAGCATTTT	CASSVGGGTKPQHF
-	TRBV10-1	-	TRBJ2-7	TGCGCCAGCAGTGAGGAACAGGGCCCCTACGAGCAGTACTTC	CASSEEQGPYEQYF
-	TRBV30	-	TRBJ1-5	TGTGCCTGGAGTGATGGGCAGGGTAGTCAGCCCCAGCATTTT	CAWSDGQGSQPQHF
-	TRBV15	-	TRBJ1-2	TGTGCCACCAGCAGAGATAAAGGACACTCTAACTATGGCTACACCTTC	CATSRDKGHSNYGYTF
-	TRBV7-9	-	TRBJ1-5	TGTGCCAGCAGCTTAGACGGGTACAATCAGCCCCAGCATTTT	CASSLDGYNQPQHF
TRBD1	TRBV4-1	-	TRBJ1-1	TGCGCCAGCAGCGGGACAGAACTGAACACTGAAGCTTTCTTT	CASSGTELNTEAFF
-	TRBV27	once	TRBJ2-1	TGTGCCAGCACCTTGGGGGGTACAGGGAAAGTCAATGAGCAGTTCTTC	CASTLGGTGKVNEQFF
-	TRBV11-2	many	TRBJ1-1	TGTGCCAGCAGCTTAGATCTAACTGCTGAAGCTTTCTTT	CASSLDLTAEAFF
-	TRBV10-1	-	TRBJ1-2	TGCGCCAGCAGTGAGTCCCGACAGGAGGTTGAGTATGGCTACACCTTC	CASSESRQEVEYGYTF
-	TRBV9	-	TRBJ2-1	TGTGCCAGCAGCGGCTTGGGTTACAATGAGCAGTTCTTC	CASSGLGYNEQFF
-	TRBV11-2	once	TRBJ2-7	TGTGCCAGCAGCTGGACAGTTCCCTACGAGCAGTACTTC	CASSWTVPYEQYF
-	TRBV11-1	-	TRBJ1-1	TGTGCCAGCAGCTGGAACACTGAAGCTTTCTTT	CASSWNTEAFF
-	TRBV14	-	TRBJ2-1	TGTGCCAGCAGCCAAGACGCATACTCCTACAATGAGCAGTTCTTC	CASSQDAYSYNEQFF
TRBD2	TRBV9	few	TRBJ2-1	TGTGCCAGCGGTAGCGGGAACTCCTACAATGAGCAGTTCTTC	CASGSGNSYNEQFF
TRBD1	TRBV5-6	few	TRBJ1-6	TGTGCCAGCAGCTTGGGGACAGGGGGATCACCCCTCCACTTT	CASSLGTGGSPLHF
TRBD2	TRBV19	-	TRBJ2-7	TGTGCCAGTAGTGCTAGCGGGGGGAGCTACGAGCAGTACTTC	CASSASGGSYEQYF
TRBD2	TRBV4-1	-	TRBJ2-1	TGCGCCAGCAGCCACGAAAGTCCGGGACTACTCTCCTACAATGAGCAGTTCTTC	CASSHESPGLLSYNEQFF
-	TRBV21-1	-	TRBJ1-5	TGTGCCAGCAGCAAGTCCGAGCTCACAGGGGTTTGTCAGCCCCAGCATTTT	CASSKSELTGVCQPQHF
TRBD1	TRBV5-8	once	TRBJ2-5	TGTGCCAGCAGCTCGGGACAGGGCAAGGAGACCCAGTACTTC	CASSSGQGKETQYF
TRBD1	TRBV19	-	TRBJ1-1	TGTGCCAGTCGTTGGGACAGCAACACTGAAGCTTTCTTT	CASRWDSNTEAFF
-	TRBV25-1	-	TRBJ1-2	TGTGCCAGCAGTGAAGAGGCTCAGGGTATCCATGGCTACACCTTC	CASSEEAQGIHGYTF
-	TRBV19	-	TRBJ1-6	TGTGCCAGTAGTATGCTCACCCCGGGTTCACCCCTCCACTTT	CASSMLTPGSPLHF
-	TRBV9	-	TRBJ2-2	TGTGCCAGCAGCGCCCCAGCGGAGGGGAACACCGGGGAGCTGTTTTTT	CASSAPAEGNTGELFF
-	TRBV5-4	once	TRBJ2-1	TGTGCCATCACGTCGGACAAGAGCTCCTACAATGAGCAGTTCTTC	CAITSDKSSYNEQFF
TRBD1	TRBV5-6	-	TRBJ1-1	TGTGCCAGCAGCTTGAGCTACCATGGACAGGGGGCGGCCGGAGCTTTCTTT	CASSLSYHGQGAAGAFF
-	TRBV19	-	TRBJ1-5	TGTGCCAGTAGTATGGGGACAAGCAATCAGCCCCAGCATTTT	CASSMGTSNQPQHF
-	TRBV9	-	TRBJ2-2	TGTGCCAGCAGCGTAACCCATAGCGCGAACACCGGGGAGCTGTTTTTT	CASSVTHSANTGELFF
-	TRBV5-5	-	TRBJ1-2	TGTGCCAGCAGCTTGGCCATAGGGGATAACTATGGCTACACCTTC	CASSLAIGDNYGYTF
TRBD2	TRBV7-9	once	TRBJ2-5	TGTGCCAGCAGCCGAAGGCGGGGGTCCTTCGGGGAGACCCAGTACTTC	CASSRRRGSFGETQYF
-	TRBV5-6	-	TRBJ1-4	TGTGCCAGCAGCTTGGAACAGACTAATGAAAAACTGTTTTTT	CASSLEQTNEKLFF
TRBD1	TRBV5-1	-	TRBJ2-5	TGCGCCAGCAGCCATCTCACAGGGGAGCGAGAGACCCAGTACTTC	CASSHLTGERETQYF
TRBD2	TRBV7-6	-	TRBJ2-1	TGTGCCAGCAGCCCCGGACTAGCGGGAGGGGGATACAATGAGCAGTTCTTC	CASSPGLAGGGYNEQFF
-	TRBV11-2	-	TRBJ2-7	TGTGCCAGCAGCCCAGCCGACGAGCAGTACTTC	CASSPADEQYF
-	TRBV28	-	TRBJ1-3	TGTGCCAGCAGTGAAACAGGTCTCTCTGGAAACACCATATATTTT	CASSETGLSGNTIYF